The clone carrying this T cell receptor beta chain was seen a handful of times. Its antigen is not known. The sample belongs to a study of beta chain features in type 1 diabetes. About the study: Patients and healthy donors were similar in age, gender and cell yields. Points from the study as a whole: Moderate but significant shortening of TCRB CDR3s was recorded in all four CD4+ subsets from Type 1 diabetes patients.

The V and J ends lost 3 bases and 10 bases, in that order; junction bases with no gene match: 10. From germline, CDR1 is SGHAT and CDR2 FQNNGV. The length of the CDR3 is 15 residues. Sampling consisted of one heparinised blood draw per donor, averaging about 116 mL. Reverse transcription of all isolated RNA meant that expressed TCRB transcripts were sequenced. Here immunoSEQ multiplex PCR was the method, and the copy in TCRdb shows in-frame clones only, minus some. The top ten hold about 0.63% of the sample, which has some 370,000 clones, roughly a tenth seen once. The clonotype originates from a man aged 30 to 39 with type 1 diabetes. Input material: central memory CD4+ T cells from blood. The V call is TRBV11-2, the J call TRBJ2-1; 9 bases agree with TRBD2. The CDR3: CASSFILAGVGEQFF. CDR3 DNA sequence: TGTGCCAGCAGCTTTATATTAGCGGGAGTGGGAGAGCAGTTCTTC.